Each of the 18 T cell receptor beta chains below was sequenced from the same sample in a study of T cells in Graves' hyperthyroidism and ophthalmopathy. RNA transcripts provided the source from which TCR beta CDR3 regions were amplified. First-round RT-PCR of the TCR CDR3 relied on the HTBI primer set. A single record per CDR3 protein comes from TCRdb applying MiXCR to the multiplex PCR reads. The table shows approximately 870,000 distinct CDR3 sequences, with over 35% occurring only once. Sequenced: blood. The receptors stem from a man aged 18 to 29 with Graves' hyperthyroidism.

This clonotype was observed a handful of times. V usage is TRBV9 and J usage is TRBJ2-7; 10 bases map to TRBD1. This CDR3 has 14 amino acids. V was clipped by 5 bases and J by 5 bases; unmatched bases: 7. CDR1 SGDLS and CDR2 YYNGEE come from the germline V gene. The CDR3 nucleotides read TGTGCCAGCAGACCTGGACAGGGGGAGGACGAGCAGTACTTC. This gives the protein CASRPGQGEDEQYF. Drawing the rest from reference TRBV9 and TRBJ2-7, the complete variable domain is DSGVTQTPKHLITATGQRVTLRCSPRSGDLSVYWYQQSLDQGLQFLIQYYNGEERAKGNILERFSAQQFPDLHSELNLSSLELGDSALYFCASRPGQGEDEQYFGPGTRLTVT.

The rearrangement links TRBV20-1 to TRBJ2-2; 9 nucleotides align to TRBD2. CDR3 size: 13 residues. Germline V gene sequence: CDR1 DFQATT, CDR2 SNEGSKA (reference sequence). The V and J ends lost 5 bases and 8 bases, in that order; junction bases with no gene match: 6. The chain's CDR3 is CSAHDSGSGELFF. CDR3 nucleotide sequence: TGCAGTGCTCACGATAGCGGGAGTGGGGAGCTGTTTTTT.

This sequence joins TRBV7-9 and TRBJ2-5; D remains ambiguous. Germline-derived CDR1 and CDR2 are SEHNR and FQNEAQ (reference sequence). V was cut by 5 bases and J by 7 bases, with 8 bases left in between. The CDR3 extends over 11 amino acids. The CDR3 reads CASSTPGTQYF. The DNA of the CDR3 is TGTGCCAGCAGCACCCCTGGGACCCAGTACTTC.

This clonotype has at least ten counts. The genes are TRBV29-1 and TRBJ1-4; D is uncertain. V was trimmed by 5 bases and J by 5 bases, leaving 9 bases between them. Per the germline V gene, CDR1 is SQVTM and CDR2 is ANQGSEA. This CDR3 contains 12 residues. This chain's CDR3 is CSVYKPNEKLFF. The CDR3 region has the DNA TGCAGCGTTTACAAGCCCAATGAAAAACTGTTTTTT.

V usage is TRBV5-6 and J usage is TRBJ2-5; the D is unclear. This CDR3 has 11 residues. Germline-derived CDR1 and CDR2 are SGHDT and YYEEEE. Trimming removed 1 base at V and 9 bases at J, with 7 bases between. CDR3: CASSLMGPQYF. As DNA, the CDR3 is TGTGCCAGCAGCTTGATGGGTCCCCAGTACTTC. Using reference TRBV5-6 and TRBJ2-5 for the parts outside the CDR3, the full variable domain is DAGVTQSPTHLIKTRGQQVTLRCSPKSGHDTVSWYQQALGQGPQFIFQYYEEEERQRGNFPDRFSGHQFPNYSSELNVNALLLGDSALYLCASSLMGPQYFGPGTRLLVL.

Points on this clonotype: This may be a read error, as it is one base from a much larger clone. The gene calls are TRBV7-3 and TRBJ1-1, with 8 bases matching TRBD1. The CDR3 loop spans 15 amino acids. Losses at the gene ends were 5 bases for V and 0 bases for J; bases not matched to a gene: 5. CDR1 and CDR2 from the germline V gene are SGHTA and FQGTGA. CDR3 protein: CASSARTGMNTEAFF. The CDR3 DNA reads as TGTGCCAGCAGCGCCCGGACAGGGATGAACACTGAAGCTTTCTTT.

Comments on this clonotype: This may stem from a read error, because a much larger clone lies one nucleotide away. The rearrangement links TRBV2 to TRBJ2-7; 7 bases line up with TRBD1. This CDR3 is 15 amino acids long. Germline loops: CDR1 SNHLY, CDR2 FYNNEI. The CDR3 is CASSEERGRTYEQCF. In DNA form, the CDR3 reads TGTGCCAGCAGTGAGGAAAGGGGGCGAACTTACGAGCAGTGCTTC.

The J gene is TRBJ2-6, the V gene TRBV29-1, with no clear D. V lost 6 bases and J lost 2, with 14 bases in between. Germline V lookup: CDR1 SQVTM, CDR2 ANQGSEA. The CDR3 length is 15 residues. Written as DNA, the CDR3 is TGCAGCGTCGCGAGGATGAACACTGGGGCCAACGTCCTGACTTTC. Translation gives CSVARMNTGANVLTF.

The rearrangement links TRBV6-5 to TRBJ2-7; 12 nucleotides agree with TRBD2. After removal of 6 bases from V and 0 bases from J, the junction contained 6 bases not matched to a gene. In germline, CDR1 is MNHEY, CDR2 SVGAGI. This CDR3 has 16 residues. CDR3 bases: TGTGCCAGCAGCCGACTAGCGGGGGAAAACTCCTACGAGCAGTACTTC. Protein sequence: CASSRLAGENSYEQYF.

The genes are TRBV29-1 and TRBJ1-2; 7 positions match TRBD1. Trimming took 4 bases from V and 8 from J; bases not matched to a gene: 10. The CDR3 runs to 13 residues. From germline, CDR1 is SQVTM and CDR2 ANQGSEA. The CDR3 region is CSVAKGASTGYTF. In DNA, the CDR3 is TGCAGCGTTGCCAAGGGGGCGTCCACCGGCTACACCTTC.

Only one count was recorded for this clonotype. This may come from a read error, since a much larger clone is one base off. This CDR3 fails to terminate in the conserved phenylalanine or tryptophan, so it likely reflects a read error. The chain couples TRBV12-3 or TRBV12-4 to TRBJ1-1; 7 positions agree with TRBD1. The CDR3 extends over 14 amino acids. J was trimmed by 3 bases and V by 6 bases; bases with no gene match: 7. CDR3 nucleotides: TGTGCCAGCAGGCAAGGACAGGAGTACACTGAAGCTTTCCTT. It codes for CASRQGQEYTEAFL.

The chain joins TRBV12-5 to TRBJ2-5, with unresolved D. CDR3 length: 11 residues. The germline V and J ends were trimmed by 6 bases and 3 bases, with 5 bases remaining between them. Germline-derived CDR1 and CDR2 are LGHNT and FRNRAP. The CDR3 DNA sequence: TGTGCTAGTGGACCTAAAGAGACCCAGTACTTC. Translated: CASGPKETQYF. The full variable domain, with the rest looked up from reference TRBV12-5 and TRBJ2-5, is DARVTQTPRHKVTEMGQEVTMRCQPILGHNTVFWYRQTMMQGLELLAYFRNRAPLDDSGMPKDRFSAEMPDATLATLKIQPSEPRDSAVYFCASGPKETQYFGPGTRLLVL.

This clonotype was found a few times. The chain is built from TRBV12-3 or TRBV12-4 and TRBJ1-1; D is unresolved. There are 13 residues in the CDR3. V lost 6 bases and J lost 5, with 13 bases in between. For the CDR3, the DNA is TGTGCCAGCAGGCCGGAGGGTTGGACTGAAGCTTTCTTT. Its translation: CASRPEGWTEAFF.

This clonotype was recorded many times. The chain combines TRBV10-3 with TRBJ2-7; 13 nucleotides agree with TRBD2. The germline V gene encodes CDR1 ENHRY and CDR2 SYGVKD. Trimming took 5 bases from V and 4 from J; bases not matched to a gene: 2. This CDR3 is 14 amino acids long. The CDR3 DNA follows: TGTGCCATCAGTCGGACTAGCGGGAGTTACGAGCAGTACTTC. Its translation: CAISRTSGSYEQYF.

J is TRBJ2-2 and V is TRBV2; no reliable D call. V was clipped by 5 bases and J by 2 bases, with 12 bases between them. The CDR3 is made up of 15 amino acids. CDR1 and CDR2 from the germline V gene are SNHLY and FYNNEI. CDR3 residues: CASSYGPHNTGELFF. The CDR3 region has the DNA TGTGCCAGCAGTTACGGGCCACATAACACCGGGGAGCTGTTTTTT.

CDR3 region: CASSSGTGPGEKLFF. CDR3 coding DNA: TGTGCCAGCAGCTCCGGGACAGGACCGGGCGAAAAACTGTTTTTT. The chain links TRBV7-9 to TRBJ1-4; 8 bases are a match to TRBD1. Losses at the gene ends were 4 bases for V and 8 bases for J; bases not matched to a gene: 9. This CDR3 comprises 15 residues. Germline CDR1 and CDR2: SEHNR and FQNEAQ (reference sequence).

This chain uses TRBV10-3 with TRBJ1-6; TRBD1 might be the D (5 bases). V was trimmed by 6 bases and J by 8 bases, leaving 11 bases between them. The germline CDR1 and CDR2 sequences are ENHRY and SYGVKD. The CDR3 is 13 residues long. This CDR3 is CAIRPAGDSPLHF. Written as DNA, the CDR3 is TGTGCCATCAGGCCGGCGGGGGATTCACCCCTCCACTTT.

The chain employs TRBV19 and TRBJ1-1, with a weak D call TRBD1 (5 bases). Germline V lookup: CDR1 LNHDA, CDR2 SQIVND (reference sequence). The CDR3 totals 15 residues. V lost 8 bases to trimming and J lost 1 base, with 17 bases between them. CDR3 in DNA: TGTGCCAGTCTTTGGGCCGGGGGGAAGAACACTGAAGCTTTCTTT. This gives the protein CASLWAGGKNTEAFF.